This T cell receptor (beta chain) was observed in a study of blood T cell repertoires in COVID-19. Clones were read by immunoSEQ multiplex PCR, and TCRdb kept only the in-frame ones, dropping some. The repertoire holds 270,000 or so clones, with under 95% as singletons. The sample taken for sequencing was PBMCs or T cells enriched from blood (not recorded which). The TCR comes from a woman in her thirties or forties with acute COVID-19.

The CDR3 reads CASSDHRTPSNQPQHF. In DNA form, the CDR3 reads TGCGCCAGCAGTGATCACAGAACACCCAGCAATCAGCCCCAGCATTTT. The gene calls are TRBV10-2 and TRBJ1-5; D uncertain. The ends were cut back, 3 bases at V and 1 base at J, with 13 bases in the middle. From germline, CDR1 is WSHSY and CDR2 SAAADI. CDR3 length: 16 residues.